The 12 T cell receptor beta chains below all came from one sample that was sequenced in a study of blood T cell repertoires in COVID-19. The protocol was immunoSEQ multiplex PCR, while the TCRdb copy is restricted to in-frame clones and leaves out a portion. The table shows 120,000 to 150,000 clones, with 84% occurring only once. Specimen: PBMCs or T cells enriched from blood (not recorded which). These receptors originate from a man aged 45 to 65 in a cohort exposed to, infected with or recovered from COVID-19 (not recorded which).

Only a few counts were recorded for this clone. The CDR3 DNA reads as TGTGCCAGCAGCTTCTCTCGGGGAGGTAGCTCCTACGAGCAGTACTTC. This sequence encodes CASSFSRGGSSYEQYF. This chain joins TRBV7-9 and TRBJ2-7, with D tentatively TRBD2 (6 bases). V was pared by 3 bases and J by 0 bases, with 15 bases between. CDR3 length: 16 amino acids. Germline lookup yields CDR1 SEHNR and CDR2 FQNEAQ (reference sequence).

The J gene is TRBJ2-1, the V gene TRBV2; TRBD1 matches 10 bases. J gave up 4 bases and V 3 bases, and 3 bases lay outside the gene matches. Germline V gene data show CDR1 as SNHLY and CDR2 as FYNNEI. This CDR3 is 15 amino acids long. The CDR3 spells CASSEDRGYYNEQFF. CDR3 DNA sequence: TGTGCCAGCAGTGAGGACAGGGGGTATTACAATGAGCAGTTCTTC.

The V and J genes are TRBV9 and TRBJ2-3; 11 bases are shared with TRBD2. Trimming cost V 4 bases and J 6 bases; bases outside gene matches: 7. This CDR3 region has 15 residues. In germline, CDR1 is SGDLS, CDR2 YYNGEE. This CDR3 reads CASSSFGTSGDTQYF. CDR3 DNA: TGTGCCAGCAGCTCATTCGGGACTAGCGGCGATACGCAGTATTTT.

J is TRBJ2-1 and V is TRBV7-2; 12 bases fit TRBD2. This CDR3 has 18 residues. Germline lookup yields CDR1 SGHTA and CDR2 FQGNSA. Trimming removed 1 base from V and 4 bases from J; junction bases left unmatched: 8. The CDR3 DNA is TGTGCCAGCAGCTTAGGCGTAGGGGGGACTAGCGGGTACAATGAGCAGTTCTTC. It specifies CASSLGVGGTSGYNEQFF.

This clone was found once. The chain recombines TRBV9 with TRBJ1-5; TRBD1 matches at 10 bases. The V and J ends lost 3 bases and 2 bases, in that order; junction bases with no gene match: 8. Germline values: CDR1 SGDLS, CDR2 YYNGEE. The CDR3 sequence is 17 residues long. CDR3 protein: CASSEGTGVLGNQPQHF. DNA for the CDR3: TGTGCCAGCAGCGAGGGGACAGGGGTGTTGGGCAATCAGCCCCAGCATTTT.

V and J are TRBV24-1 and TRBJ2-6; D remains ambiguous. There are 14 residues in the CDR3. The germline V gene has CDR1 KGHDR and CDR2 SFDVKD. V lost 4 bases, J lost 1 base, and 4 bases lay in between. CDR3 loop: CATSDLSGANVLTF. Written as DNA, the CDR3 is TGTGCCACCAGTGACCTATCTGGGGCCAACGTCCTGACTTTC.

V gene TRBV28 combines with J gene TRBJ1-1; 9 bases map to TRBD1. The CDR3 contains 15 residues. After removal of 6 bases from V and 1 base from J, the junction contained 6 bases not matched to a gene. The germline gives CDR1 MDHEN, CDR2 SYDVKM. CDR3 sequence: CASRSRGQGNTEAFF. The CDR3 DNA sequence: TGTGCCAGCAGATCCCGGGGACAGGGGAACACTGAAGCTTTCTTT.

The CDR3 DNA reads TGTGCCAGCAGTTACACCAGGGGGATGGGCACAGATACGCAGTATTTT. Translation gives CASSYTRGMGTDTQYF. The chain combines TRBV6-6 with TRBJ2-3; TRBD1 agrees at 7 bases. This CDR3 is 16 amino acids long. Per the germline V gene, CDR1 is MNHNY and CDR2 is SVGAGI (reference sequence). V lost 2 bases, J lost 1 base, and 6 bases stayed unmatched.

This clone showed up just a few times. The rearrangement joins TRBV7-2 to TRBJ2-1; D is unclear. This CDR3 has 15 amino acids. V was shortened by 1 base and J by 4 bases, with 11 bases between the two germline ends. CDR1 is SGHTA and CDR2 is FQGNSA in the germline V gene. The DNA for the CDR3 is TGTGCCAGCAGCTTAGTGGGCAGGAATTACAATGAGCAGTTCTTC. Protein sequence: CASSLVGRNYNEQFF.

The gene calls are TRBV28 and TRBJ2-1; maybe TRBD1 (6 bases). The CDR3 is 16 amino acids. Looked up from germline, CDR1 is MDHEN and CDR2 is SYDVKM. V was cut by 7 bases and J by 0 bases, with 16 bases left in between. The CDR3 sequence is CASTVYRVPSYNEQFF. The CDR3 DNA is TGTGCCAGCACCGTCTACAGGGTACCCTCCTACAATGAGCAGTTCTTC.

This clone has more than one count but fewer than ten. The chain links TRBV5-1 to TRBJ2-3; TRBD2 matches 7 bases. The length of the CDR3 is 16 residues. Trimming removed 1 base from V and 0 bases from J; junction bases left unmatched: 5. Germline CDR1 is SGHRS and CDR2 is YFSETQ. DNA of the CDR3: TGCGCCAGCAGCTTGACCAGCGGGATAAGCACAGATACGCAGTATTTT. It specifies CASSLTSGISTDTQYF.

This chain connects TRBV6-1 to TRBJ1-4; D is ambiguous. The CDR3 has 16 amino acids. Trimming removed 1 base from V and 4 bases from J, with 13 bases in between. Germline V gene data show CDR1 as MNHNS and CDR2 as SASEGT. The CDR3 nucleotides are TGTGCCAGCAGTGAAGGGTTGGGCAGAAATAATGAAAAACTGTTTTTT. Translated: CASSEGLGRNNEKLFF.